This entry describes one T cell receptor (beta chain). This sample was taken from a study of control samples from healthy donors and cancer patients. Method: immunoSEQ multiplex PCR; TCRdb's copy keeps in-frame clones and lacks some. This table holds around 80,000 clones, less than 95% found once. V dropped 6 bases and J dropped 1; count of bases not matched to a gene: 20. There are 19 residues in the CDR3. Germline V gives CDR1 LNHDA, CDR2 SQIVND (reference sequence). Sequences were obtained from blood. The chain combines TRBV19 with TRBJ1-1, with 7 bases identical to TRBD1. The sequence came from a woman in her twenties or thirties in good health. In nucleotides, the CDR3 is TGTGCCAGTAGGTTGGGCTCCCATGGACAGGTCGCGGGGAACACTGAAGCTTTCTTT. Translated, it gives CASRLGSHGQVAGNTEAFF.